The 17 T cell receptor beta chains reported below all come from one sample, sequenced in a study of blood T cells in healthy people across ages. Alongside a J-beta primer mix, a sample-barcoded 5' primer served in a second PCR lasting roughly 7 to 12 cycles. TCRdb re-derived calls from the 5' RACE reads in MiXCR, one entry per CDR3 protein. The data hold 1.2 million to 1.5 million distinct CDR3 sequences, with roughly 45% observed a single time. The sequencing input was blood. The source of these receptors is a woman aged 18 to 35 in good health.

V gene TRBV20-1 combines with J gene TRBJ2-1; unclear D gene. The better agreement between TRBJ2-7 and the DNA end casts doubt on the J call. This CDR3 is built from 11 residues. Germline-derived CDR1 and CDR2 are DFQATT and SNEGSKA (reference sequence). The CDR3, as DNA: TGCAGTCCGGGTCGTTCCTACGAGCAGTACTTC. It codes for CSPGRSYEQYF.

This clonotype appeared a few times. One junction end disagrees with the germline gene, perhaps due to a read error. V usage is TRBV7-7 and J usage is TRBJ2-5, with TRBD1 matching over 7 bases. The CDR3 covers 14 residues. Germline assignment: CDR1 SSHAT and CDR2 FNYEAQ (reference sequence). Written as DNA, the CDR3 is TGTGCTAGCAGCTACCGGACAGGACAAGAGACCCAGTACTTC. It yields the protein CASSYRTGQETQYF.

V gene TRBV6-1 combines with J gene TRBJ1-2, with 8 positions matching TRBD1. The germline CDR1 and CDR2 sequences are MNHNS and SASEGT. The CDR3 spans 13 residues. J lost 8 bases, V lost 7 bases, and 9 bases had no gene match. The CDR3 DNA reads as TGTGCCAGCACCGACAGGGGAATTCGGGGCTACACCTTC. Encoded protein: CASTDRGIRGYTF.

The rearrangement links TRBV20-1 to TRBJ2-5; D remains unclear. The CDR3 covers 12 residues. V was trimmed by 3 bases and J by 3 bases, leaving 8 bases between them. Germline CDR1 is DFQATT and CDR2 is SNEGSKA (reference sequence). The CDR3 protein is CSARGSKETQYF. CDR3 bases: TGCAGTGCTAGGGGATCAAAAGAGACCCAGTACTTC.

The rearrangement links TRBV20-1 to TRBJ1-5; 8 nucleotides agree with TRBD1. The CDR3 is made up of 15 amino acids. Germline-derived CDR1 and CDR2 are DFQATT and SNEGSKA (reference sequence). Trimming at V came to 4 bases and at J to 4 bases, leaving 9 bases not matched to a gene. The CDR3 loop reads CSATLQGVGNQPQHF. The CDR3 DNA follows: TGCAGTGCTACTTTACAGGGGGTCGGGAATCAGCCCCAGCATTTT.

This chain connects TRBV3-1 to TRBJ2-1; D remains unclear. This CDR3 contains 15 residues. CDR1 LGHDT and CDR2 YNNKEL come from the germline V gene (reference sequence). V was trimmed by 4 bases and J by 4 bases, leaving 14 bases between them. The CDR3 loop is CASSLKATTYNEQFF. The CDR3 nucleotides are TGTGCCAGCAGCCTGAAAGCGACCACTTACAATGAGCAGTTCTTC.

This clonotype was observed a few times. CDR3 sequence: CASARGDYNEQFF. For the CDR3, the DNA is TGCGCCAGCGCCAGAGGGGACTACAATGAGCAGTTCTTC. The J gene is TRBJ2-1, the V gene TRBV5-1, with D possibly being TRBD1 or TRBD2 (5 bases each). V was pared by 7 bases and J by 3 bases, with 11 bases between. The CDR3 contains 13 residues. Germline V gene lookup returns CDR1 SGHRS and CDR2 YFSETQ.

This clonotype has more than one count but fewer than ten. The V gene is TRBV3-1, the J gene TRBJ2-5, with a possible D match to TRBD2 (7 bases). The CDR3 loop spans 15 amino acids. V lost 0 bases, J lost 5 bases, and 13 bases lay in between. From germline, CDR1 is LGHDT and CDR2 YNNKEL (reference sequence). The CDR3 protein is CASSQDLGGAETQYF. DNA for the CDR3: TGTGCCAGCAGCCAAGATCTGGGGGGGGCGGAGACCCAGTACTTC.

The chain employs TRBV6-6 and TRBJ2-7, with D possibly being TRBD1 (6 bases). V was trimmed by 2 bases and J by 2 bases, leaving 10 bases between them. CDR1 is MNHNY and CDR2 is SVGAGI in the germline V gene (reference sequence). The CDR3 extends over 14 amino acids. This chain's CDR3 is CASSYDQGTYEQYF. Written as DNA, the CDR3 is TGTGCCAGCAGTTACGATCAGGGGACCTACGAGCAGTACTTC.

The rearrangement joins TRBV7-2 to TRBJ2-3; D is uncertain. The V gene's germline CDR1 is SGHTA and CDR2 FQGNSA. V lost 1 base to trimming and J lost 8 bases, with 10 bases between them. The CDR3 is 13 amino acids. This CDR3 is CASSLEGAGTQYF. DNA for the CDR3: TGTGCCAGCAGCTTAGAGGGCGCAGGTACGCAGTATTTT.

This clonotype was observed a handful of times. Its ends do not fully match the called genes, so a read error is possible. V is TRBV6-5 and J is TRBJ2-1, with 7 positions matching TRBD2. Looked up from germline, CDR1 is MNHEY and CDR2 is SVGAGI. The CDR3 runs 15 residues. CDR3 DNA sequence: TGTGCCAGCAGTTACTCTAGCGGGTCCTACGATGAGCAGTTCTTC. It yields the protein CASSYSSGSYDEQFF.

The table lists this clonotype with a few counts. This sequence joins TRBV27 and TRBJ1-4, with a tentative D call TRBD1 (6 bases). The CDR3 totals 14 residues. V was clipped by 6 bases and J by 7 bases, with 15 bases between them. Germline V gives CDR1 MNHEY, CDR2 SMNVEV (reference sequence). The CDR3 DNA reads TGTGCCAGCAGGGTACAGGGAGTGAGTGAAAAACTGTTTTTT. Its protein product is CASRVQGVSEKLFF.

This CDR3 is CASSQLRQGSLSTTGNTIYF. The CDR3 bases are TGCGCCAGCAGCCAGCTCAGACAGGGGAGTCTATCCACGACTGGAAACACCATATATTTT. The rearrangement joins TRBV4-1 to TRBJ1-3; 8 bases align to TRBD1. J was trimmed by 2 bases and V by 3 bases; bases with no gene match: 18. The CDR3 contains 20 residues. Per germline, CDR1 MGHRA and CDR2 YSYEKL.

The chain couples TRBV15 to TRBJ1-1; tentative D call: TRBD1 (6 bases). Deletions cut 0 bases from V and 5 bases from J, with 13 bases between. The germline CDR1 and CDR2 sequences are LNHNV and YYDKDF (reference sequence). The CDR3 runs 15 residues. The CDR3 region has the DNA TGTGCCACCAGCAGAGATGTGGGGGCGGGTACTGAAGCTTTCTTT. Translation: CATSRDVGAGTEAFF.

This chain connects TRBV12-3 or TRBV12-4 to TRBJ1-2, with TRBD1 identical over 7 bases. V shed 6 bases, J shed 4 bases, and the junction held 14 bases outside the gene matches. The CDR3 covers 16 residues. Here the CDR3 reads CASSDPRGQTSYGYTF. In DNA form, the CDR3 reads TGTGCCAGCAGCGATCCCAGGGGACAGACATCCTATGGCTACACCTTC.

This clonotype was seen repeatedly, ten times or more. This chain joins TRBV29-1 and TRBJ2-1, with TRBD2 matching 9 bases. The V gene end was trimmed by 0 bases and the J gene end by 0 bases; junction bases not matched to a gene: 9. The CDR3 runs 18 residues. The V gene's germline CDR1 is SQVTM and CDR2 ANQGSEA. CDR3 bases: TGCAGCGTTGAAGATCAAGCGGGAGGCTTCCTCTCCTACAATGAGCAGTTCTTC. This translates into CSVEDQAGGFLSYNEQFF.

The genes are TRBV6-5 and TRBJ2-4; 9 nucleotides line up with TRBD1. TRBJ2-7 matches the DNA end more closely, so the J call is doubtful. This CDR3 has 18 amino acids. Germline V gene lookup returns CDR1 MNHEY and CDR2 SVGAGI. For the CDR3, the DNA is TGTGCCAGCAGTTACTCCCGGTCACCGGGACAGGGAAACCACGAGCAGTACTTC. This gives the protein CASSYSRSPGQGNHEQYF.